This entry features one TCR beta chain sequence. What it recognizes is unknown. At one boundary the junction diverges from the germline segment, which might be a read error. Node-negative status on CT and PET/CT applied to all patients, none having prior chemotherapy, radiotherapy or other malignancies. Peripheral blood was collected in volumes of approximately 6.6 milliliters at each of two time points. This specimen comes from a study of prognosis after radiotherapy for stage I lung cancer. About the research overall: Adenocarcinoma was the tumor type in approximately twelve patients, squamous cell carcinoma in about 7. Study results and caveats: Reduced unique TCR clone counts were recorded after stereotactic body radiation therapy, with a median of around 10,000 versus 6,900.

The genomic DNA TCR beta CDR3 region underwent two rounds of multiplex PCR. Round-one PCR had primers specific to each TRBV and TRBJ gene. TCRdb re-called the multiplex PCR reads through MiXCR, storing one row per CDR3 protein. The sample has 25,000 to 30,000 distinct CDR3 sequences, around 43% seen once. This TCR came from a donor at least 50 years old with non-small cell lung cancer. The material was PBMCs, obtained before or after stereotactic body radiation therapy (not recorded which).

CDR3 loop: CTSSPTETVISYNEQFF. Written as DNA, the CDR3 is TGCACCAGCAGCCCTACAGAGACTGTCATCTCCTACAATGAGCAGTTCTTC. The chain is built from TRBV4-1 and TRBJ2-1, with D unclear. Germline-derived CDR1 and CDR2 are MGHRA and YSYEKL. There are 17 residues in the CDR3.